Following are 13 T cell receptor beta chains from one sample sequenced in a study of spatial heterogeneity in lung cancer. TCRdb processed the 5' RACE reads anew with MiXCR; each CDR3 protein has one entry. Among about 47,000 distinct CDR3 sequences listed, approximately 12% were seen once. As for time point: blood at routine non-recurrence follow-up after resection. The sequencing here drew on PBMCs, taken at follow-up. The source is a male donor with early-stage non-small cell lung cancer.

This clonotype was found a few times. This chain links TRBV27 with TRBJ1-6; D remains ambiguous. The CDR3 sequence is 12 residues long. CDR1 and CDR2 from the germline V gene are MNHEY and SMNVEV (reference sequence). Trimming removed 4 bases at V and 6 bases at J, with 4 bases between. CDR3 sequence (DNA): TGTGCCAGCAGTTCCCCTAATTCACCCCTCCACTTT. This sequence encodes CASSSPNSPLHF.

This clonotype has a handful of counts. This sequence joins TRBV9 and TRBJ2-3, with D perhaps given as TRBD1 or TRBD2 (5 bases each). The CDR3 is 15 residues long. The ends were cut back, 4 bases at V and 6 bases at J, with 18 bases in the middle. CDR1 SGDLS and CDR2 YYNGEE come from the germline V gene. This chain's CDR3 is CASSPSGPATDTQYF. The CDR3 DNA sequence: TGTGCCAGCAGCCCATCGGGACCAGCGACCGATACGCAGTATTTT.

This clonotype was seen repeatedly, ten times or more. This chain uses TRBV20-1 with TRBJ1-1; D is unclear. CDR1 is DFQATT, CDR2 SNEGSKA, per germline (reference sequence). This CDR3 spans 13 amino acids. Trimming took 2 bases from V and 2 from J, leaving 9 bases between them. The CDR3 loop reads CSARPPPNTEAFF. In nucleotides, the CDR3 is TGCAGTGCTAGACCTCCACCTAACACTGAAGCTTTCTTT.

J is TRBJ2-7 and V is TRBV2; D is uncertain. V lost 3 bases and J 6 bases, leaving 9 bases between the germline ends. Germline loops: CDR1 SNHLY, CDR2 FYNNEI. The CDR3 is made up of 12 amino acids. This chain's CDR3 is CASSDVGGEQYF. CDR3 DNA: TGTGCCAGCAGTGATGTTGGTGGCGAGCAGTACTTC. The whole variable domain, remainder taken from reference TRBV2 and TRBJ2-7, is EPEVTQTPSHQVTQMGQEVILRCVPISNHLYFYWYRQILGQKVEFLVSFYNNEISEKSEIFDDQFSVERPDGSNFTLKIRSTKLEDSAMYFCASSDVGGEQYFGPGTRLTVT.

This clonotype was counted many times. CDR3 DNA: TGTGCCAGCAGTTGGACGGGTTCCTACAATGAGCAGTTCTTC. Protein: CASSWTGSYNEQFF. The chain carries TRBV27 and TRBJ2-1; D gene unclear. This CDR3 is built from 14 residues. The V gene lost 4 bases and the J gene lost 1 base, with 8 bases spanning the gap. The germline CDR1 and CDR2 sequences are MNHEY and SMNVEV (reference sequence).

Worth noting for this clonotype: Given the absence of the conserved phenylalanine or tryptophan at the CDR3 end, a read error is likely. V usage is TRBV7-3 and J usage is TRBJ1-1; TRBD1 agrees at 8 bases. CDR1 and CDR2 from the germline V gene are SGHTA and FQGTGA. With V trimmed by 5 bases and J by 5 bases, 7 bases remained unmatched. The CDR3 length is 14 residues. The chain's CDR3 is CASSALQGETEAFL. The CDR3, as DNA: TGTGCCAGCAGCGCCCTACAGGGGGAGACTGAAGCTTTCCTT.

In its sample, this clonotype was seen a few times. This rearrangement joins TRBV5-3 to TRBJ1-5; 7 bases are a match to TRBD1. TRBV5-3 is placed among ORFs of uncertain function. The CDR3 loop spans 24 amino acids. With V trimmed by 0 bases and J by 1 base, 28 bases remained unmatched. CDR3 DNA sequence: TGTGCCAGAAGCTTGGCAGCCAGACTACGATTCGACAGGGAGCAGGTAAAAAGCAATCAGCCCCAGCATTTT. Its translation is CARSLAARLRFDREQVKSNQPQHF.

The chain uses TRBV7-2 and TRBJ2-7, with 7 nucleotides matching TRBD1. The CDR3 is 13 amino acids. Germline values: CDR1 SGHTA, CDR2 FQGNSA. J gave up 4 bases and V 3 bases, and 3 bases lay outside the gene matches. The CDR3 sequence is CASSFQGEYEQYF. In DNA form, the CDR3 reads TGTGCCAGCAGCTTTCAGGGGGAATACGAGCAGTACTTC. Combining the CDR3 with reference TRBV7-2 and TRBJ2-7 gives the whole variable domain GAGVSQSPSNKVTEKGKDVELRCDPISGHTALYWYRQSLGQGLEFLIYFQGNSAPDKSGLPSDRFSAERTGGSVSTLTIQRTQQEDSAVYLCASSFQGEYEQYFGPGTRLTVT.

The V gene is TRBV2, the J gene TRBJ2-3, with 8 bases that match TRBD2. CDR1 and CDR2 (germline): SNHLY, FYNNEI. The CDR3 is 15 residues long. Unmatched junction bases numbered 12, after V lost 7 bases and J lost 6 bases. CDR3 sequence reads: CASTQAGGAGDTQYF. In nucleotides, the CDR3 is TGTGCCAGCACCCAAGCCGGGGGGGCTGGTGATACGCAGTATTTT.

In this sample, this clonotype turned up many times. V usage is TRBV11-3 and J usage is TRBJ2-2; D gene unclear. CDR1 is SGHNT, CDR2 YENEEA, per germline. There are 14 residues in the CDR3. V lost 5 bases and J lost 6, with 13 bases in between. Here the CDR3 DNA reads TGTGCCAGCAGCCGGGCAGGCGGACCCGGGGAGCTGTTTTTT. Its protein product is CASSRAGGPGELFF.

This clonotype was seen many times. J is TRBJ2-1 and V is TRBV6-5; TRBD2 matches 10 bases. The CDR3 contains 14 residues. Trimming cost V 7 bases and J 5 bases; bases outside gene matches: 5. Germline lookup yields CDR1 MNHEY and CDR2 SVGAGI. The DNA for the CDR3 is TGTGCCAGCACTCCTAGCGGGAGAGACAATGAGCAGTTCTTC. Protein: CASTPSGRDNEQFF.

Many counts were recorded for this clonotype. The chain recombines TRBV27 with TRBJ1-6; D uncertain. The V gene's germline CDR1 is MNHEY and CDR2 SMNVEV (reference sequence). Deletions cut 5 bases from V and 9 bases from J, with 20 bases between. The CDR3 covers 16 residues. The CDR3 region has the DNA TGTGCCAGCAGTCTCCGGGAACCAGTCTTAGGTTCACCCCTCCACTTT. Translating gives CASSLREPVLGSPLHF.

This chain links TRBV6-5 with TRBJ2-7, with 9 bases matching TRBD1. V lost 3 bases, J lost 1 base, and 4 bases stayed unmatched. CDR3 size: 15 residues. CDR1 is MNHEY and CDR2 is SVGAGI in the germline V gene. As DNA, the CDR3 is TGTGCCAGCAGTTATTCCGGGACAGGGTCCTACGAGCAGTACTTC. This codes for CASSYSGTGSYEQYF.